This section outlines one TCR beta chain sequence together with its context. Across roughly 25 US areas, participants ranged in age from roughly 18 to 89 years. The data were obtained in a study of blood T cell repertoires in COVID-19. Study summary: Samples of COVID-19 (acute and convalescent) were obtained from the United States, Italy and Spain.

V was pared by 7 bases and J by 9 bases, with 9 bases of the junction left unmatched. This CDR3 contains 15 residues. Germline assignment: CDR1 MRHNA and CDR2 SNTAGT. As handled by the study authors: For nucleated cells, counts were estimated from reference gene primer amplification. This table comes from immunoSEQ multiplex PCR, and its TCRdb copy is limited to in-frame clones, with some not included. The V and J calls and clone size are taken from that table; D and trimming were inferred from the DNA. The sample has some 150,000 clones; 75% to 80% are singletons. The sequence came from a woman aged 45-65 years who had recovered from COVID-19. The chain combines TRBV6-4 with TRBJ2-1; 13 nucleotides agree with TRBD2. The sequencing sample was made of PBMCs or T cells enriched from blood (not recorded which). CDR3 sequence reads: CASTETSGGAREQFF. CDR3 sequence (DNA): TGTGCCAGCACCGAAACTAGCGGGGGGGCCCGTGAGCAGTTCTTC.